This T cell receptor beta chain appears in the sequencing data of a study of blood T cells in healthy people across ages. Study-wide points: Reliance upon unsorted PBMCs precluded definitive naive versus antigen-experienced comparison. TCR beta diversity tracked closely with naive T cell percentage.

Together with a sample-barcoded 5' primer, a J-beta primer mix was included in a second PCR lasting about 7 to 11 cycles. The template-switch adaptor, which had 12 random nucleotides, put a tag on each cDNA molecule. One entry per CDR3 protein results from TCRdb running MiXCR on the 5' RACE reads. The repertoire has about a million distinct CDR3 sequences, about 44% of them found once; the top ten carry about an eighth. Comments on this clonotype: No antigen is known for it.

The extraction recovered at least 6 micrograms of total RNA per sample. The source material was blood. This clonotype was sampled from a young man in good health.

The CDR3 protein is CASSFPRGVHTGELFF. The CDR3, as DNA: TGTGCCAGCAGTTTCCCACGGGGGGTACACACCGGGGAGCTGTTTTTT. The rearrangement joins TRBV7-2 to TRBJ2-2; 7 bases line up with TRBD2. V trimming: 6 bases; J trimming: 3 bases; junction bases outside the gene matches: 10. Germline CDR1 is SGHTA and CDR2 is FQGNSA. The CDR3 contains 16 residues. Full variable domain (missing parts from reference TRBV7-2 and TRBJ2-2): GAGVSQSPSNKVTEKGKDVELRCDPISGHTALYWYRQSLGQGLEFLIYFQGNSAPDKSGLPSDRFSAERTGGSVSTLTIQRTQQEDSAVYLCASSFPRGVHTGELFFGEGSRLTVL.